This is a list of T cell receptor beta chains from one sample in a study of blood T cells in healthy people across ages. TCRdb ran MiXCR on the 5' RACE reads and lists one entry per CDR3 protein. Among over 600,000 distinct CDR3 sequences, roughly 20% were seen once, and the ten largest hold about 3.6%. The sequencing sample was made of blood. Source of these receptors: a man aged 70 or older in good health. CDR3s include the opening cysteine and the closing phenylalanine or tryptophan. D genes are given only for firm matches. Rows may omit the clone size; those that give it use once, few, many or a size class.

v_gene: TRBV5-5; d_gene: TRBD2; abundance: -; j_gene: TRBJ2-3; CDR3nt: TGTGCCAGCAGCCCCCGGACTAGCGGCTACACAGATACGCAGTATTTT; CDR3aa: CASSPRTSGYTDTQYF
v_gene: TRBV20-1; d_gene: -; abundance: -; j_gene: TRBJ2-5; CDR3nt: TGCAGTGCCCGGGGATCTAGGGCCCGGGAGACCCAGTACTTC; CDR3aa: CSARGSRARETQYF
v_gene: TRBV27; d_gene: -; abundance: few; j_gene: TRBJ1-6; CDR3nt: TGTGCCAGCAGCTTGGGTGATTCACCCCTCCACTTT; CDR3aa: CASSLGDSPLHF
v_gene: TRBV16; d_gene: -; abundance: many; j_gene: TRBJ2-3; CDR3nt: TGTGCCAGCAGCCCGACCCGAACAGGGCTAGACGATACGCAGTATTTT; CDR3aa: CASSPTRTGLDDTQYF
v_gene: TRBV4-3; d_gene: -; abundance: -; j_gene: TRBJ2-1; CDR3nt: TGCGCCAGCAGCCATCCCACGGCAGGCCACAATGAGCAGTTCTTC; CDR3aa: CASSHPTAGHNEQFF
v_gene: TRBV5-1; d_gene: TRBD1; abundance: -; j_gene: TRBJ2-1; CDR3nt: TGCGCCAGCAGCCCGGACAGGGTAGTCTCCAATGAGCAGTTCTTC; CDR3aa: CASSPDRVVSNEQFF
v_gene: TRBV20-1; d_gene: TRBD1; abundance: -; j_gene: TRBJ1-2; CDR3nt: TGCAGTGCTCTCCACCGGGACAGGCCTAACTATGGCTACACCTTC; CDR3aa: CSALHRDRPNYGYTF
v_gene: TRBV7-2; d_gene: TRBD2; abundance: few; j_gene: TRBJ2-5; CDR3nt: TGTGCCAGCAGCTTAGGGGGAGGGGTAGGAGAGACCCAGTACTTC; CDR3aa: CASSLGGGVGETQYF
v_gene: TRBV30; d_gene: -; abundance: -; j_gene: TRBJ2-5; CDR3nt: TGTGCCTGGAGTGTACCGGGGCGGCAAGAGACCCAGTACTTC; CDR3aa: CAWSVPGRQETQYF
v_gene: TRBV20-1; d_gene: -; abundance: few; j_gene: TRBJ2-7; CDR3nt: TGCAGTGCTAGAGATGTCCAGGATCTCTACGAGCAGTACTTC; CDR3aa: CSARDVQDLYEQYF
v_gene: TRBV5-1; d_gene: -; abundance: few; j_gene: TRBJ2-2; CDR3nt: TGCGCCAGCAGCCCCGACGCTGCGGGCACCGGGGAGCTGTTTTTT; CDR3aa: CASSPDAAGTGELFF
v_gene: TRBV9; d_gene: -; abundance: -; j_gene: TRBJ2-5; CDR3nt: TGTGCCAGCAGCGTAGATACCCTTCAAGAGACCCAGTACTTC; CDR3aa: CASSVDTLQETQYF
v_gene: TRBV5-1; d_gene: TRBD1; abundance: -; j_gene: TRBJ2-1; CDR3nt: TGCGCCAGCAGCTTGAGTCCCGGGACAGGGTTCAATGAGCAGTTCTTC; CDR3aa: CASSLSPGTGFNEQFF
v_gene: TRBV4-1; d_gene: -; abundance: -; j_gene: TRBJ2-7; CDR3nt: TGCGCCAGCAGCCAAGTGGGTACCCGGTACGAGCAGTACTTC; CDR3aa: CASSQVGTRYEQYF
v_gene: TRBV18; d_gene: -; abundance: -; j_gene: TRBJ2-1; CDR3nt: TGTGCCAGCTCACAACAGGGCGGGATGGATGAGCAGTTCTTC; CDR3aa: CASSQQGGMDEQFF
v_gene: TRBV7-6; d_gene: -; abundance: -; j_gene: TRBJ2-2; CDR3nt: TGTGCCAGCAGCTTAGCAGGGATCGACACCGGGGAGCTGTTTTTT; CDR3aa: CASSLAGIDTGELFF
v_gene: TRBV7-9; d_gene: -; abundance: -; j_gene: TRBJ2-2; CDR3nt: TGTGCCAGCAGCTCTTGGACTACCGGGGAGCTGTTTTTT; CDR3aa: CASSSWTTGELFF
v_gene: TRBV25-1; d_gene: TRBD1; abundance: -; j_gene: TRBJ2-7; CDR3nt: TGTGCCAGCAGACCGGGACAGGTGAACTCGTACTCCTACGAGCAGTACTTC; CDR3aa: CASRPGQVNSYSYEQYF
v_gene: TRBV20-1; d_gene: -; abundance: few; j_gene: TRBJ2-5; CDR3nt: TGCAGTGCTAGAGTTCCAGCGGGCAAAGAGACCCGGTACTTC; CDR3aa: CSARVPAGKETRYF
v_gene: TRBV12-3/TRBV12-4; d_gene: -; abundance: -; j_gene: TRBJ2-3; CDR3nt: TGTGCCAGCAGTTTCGACAGCTTCACAGATACGCAGTATTTT; CDR3aa: CASSFDSFTDTQYF
v_gene: TRBV9; d_gene: TRBD2; abundance: -; j_gene: TRBJ2-7; CDR3nt: TGTGCCAGCAGCGTCTCTAGCGGGGGGGCCTACGAGCAGTACTTC; CDR3aa: CASSVSSGGAYEQYF
v_gene: TRBV5-5; d_gene: TRBD1; abundance: -; j_gene: TRBJ1-4; CDR3nt: TGTGCCAGCAGCTGGGACAGGAAGAATGAAAAACTGTTTTTT; CDR3aa: CASSWDRKNEKLFF
v_gene: TRBV9; d_gene: TRBD2; abundance: few; j_gene: TRBJ2-7; CDR3nt: TGTGCCAGCAGCGTAACGGGAGGGCCTGGTTACGAGCAGTACTTC; CDR3aa: CASSVTGGPGYEQYF
v_gene: TRBV20-1; d_gene: TRBD1; abundance: few; j_gene: TRBJ1-4; CDR3nt: TGCAGTGCTAGAGACTACAGGGGGACAACTAATGAAAAACTGTTTTTT; CDR3aa: CSARDYRGTTNEKLFF
v_gene: TRBV27; d_gene: TRBD1; abundance: -; j_gene: TRBJ2-7; CDR3nt: TGTGCCAACGAAGACAGGGTCTACGAGCAGTACTTC; CDR3aa: CANEDRVYEQYF
v_gene: TRBV29-1; d_gene: TRBD1; abundance: -; j_gene: TRBJ2-3; CDR3nt: TGCAGCGTGGGGACAGGGGGATGGACAGATACGCAGTATTTT; CDR3aa: CSVGTGGWTDTQYF
v_gene: TRBV16; d_gene: -; abundance: -; j_gene: TRBJ1-1; CDR3nt: TGTGCCAGCAGCCAAATACAGTTTGGAGAAGCTTTCTTT; CDR3aa: CASSQIQFGEAFF
v_gene: TRBV4-3; d_gene: -; abundance: few; j_gene: TRBJ2-1; CDR3nt: TGCGCCAGCAGCCAAGATACCGTCCCGTACAACGAGCAGTTCTTC; CDR3aa: CASSQDTVPYNEQFF
v_gene: TRBV7-7; d_gene: TRBD2; abundance: few; j_gene: TRBJ2-5; CDR3nt: TGTGCTAGCAGCTTGGGGACTAGCGGGAGCGGAGAGACCCAGTACTTC; CDR3aa: CASSLGTSGSGETQYF
v_gene: TRBV20-1; d_gene: TRBD1; abundance: many; j_gene: TRBJ2-7; CDR3nt: TGCAGTGCTAGGGACAGGGGAAGGGATTACGAGCAGTACTTC; CDR3aa: CSARDRGRDYEQYF
v_gene: TRBV21-1; d_gene: -; abundance: few; j_gene: TRBJ1-1; CDR3nt: TGTGCCAGCAGCGAACCCCCGGGACAGGGGTTGACTGAAGCTTTCTTT; CDR3aa: CASSEPPGQGLTEAFF
v_gene: TRBV12-5; d_gene: TRBD2; abundance: few; j_gene: TRBJ2-3; CDR3nt: TGTGCTAGTGGTTTCCCCAGCGGGGCCACAGATACGCAGTATTTT; CDR3aa: CASGFPSGATDTQYF
v_gene: TRBV5-6; d_gene: -; abundance: many; j_gene: TRBJ2-5; CDR3nt: TGTGCCAGCAGCTTGGGGGAACCCCAAGAGACCCAGTACTTC; CDR3aa: CASSLGEPQETQYF
v_gene: TRBV24-1; d_gene: -; abundance: -; j_gene: TRBJ2-7; CDR3nt: TGTGCCACCAGTGAGGAGGGCGACTCCTACGAGCAGTACTTC; CDR3aa: CATSEEGDSYEQYF
v_gene: TRBV28; d_gene: -; abundance: few; j_gene: TRBJ2-5; CDR3nt: TGTGCCAGCAGTTTAGAAGCGCAAAACGGGGAGACCCAGTACTTC; CDR3aa: CASSLEAQNGETQYF
v_gene: TRBV7-2; d_gene: TRBD2; abundance: many; j_gene: TRBJ2-1; CDR3nt: TGTGCCAGCAGCTTAGACGGGAGGGCATACAATGAGCAGTTCTTC; CDR3aa: CASSLDGRAYNEQFF
v_gene: TRBV7-3; d_gene: TRBD1; abundance: -; j_gene: TRBJ2-2; CDR3nt: TGTGCCAGCAGCTCACAGGGGGCTAGCGGGGAGCTGTTTTTT; CDR3aa: CASSSQGASGELFF
v_gene: TRBV7-3; d_gene: -; abundance: many; j_gene: TRBJ2-2; CDR3nt: TGTGCCAGCAGACCCCAGAACACCGGGGAGCTGTTTTTT; CDR3aa: CASRPQNTGELFF
v_gene: TRBV19; d_gene: -; abundance: -; j_gene: TRBJ1-1; CDR3nt: TGTGCCAGTACCACGACCCAGAACACTGAAGCTTTCTTT; CDR3aa: CASTTTQNTEAFF
v_gene: TRBV9; d_gene: TRBD2; abundance: few; j_gene: TRBJ2-1; CDR3nt: TGTGCCAGCAGCGTAAATAGCGGGAGGCGTAATGAGCAGTTCTTC; CDR3aa: CASSVNSGRRNEQFF
v_gene: TRBV28; d_gene: TRBD1; abundance: -; j_gene: TRBJ1-2; CDR3nt: TGTGCCAGCAACGCACAGGGGTCTAACTATGGCTACACCTTC; CDR3aa: CASNAQGSNYGYTF
v_gene: TRBV5-1; d_gene: TRBD2; abundance: many; j_gene: TRBJ2-1; CDR3nt: TGCGCCAGCAGCTTGGGCGGGGGGTCCTACAATGAGCAGTTCTTC; CDR3aa: CASSLGGGSYNEQFF
v_gene: TRBV18; d_gene: -; abundance: -; j_gene: TRBJ1-2; CDR3nt: TGTGCCAGCTCACAGGACAGTGATTATGGCTACACCTTC; CDR3aa: CASSQDSDYGYTF
v_gene: TRBV12-5; d_gene: -; abundance: -; j_gene: TRBJ2-3; CDR3nt: TGTGCTAGTGGTCCCACGATGGATACGCAGTATTTT; CDR3aa: CASGPTMDTQYF
v_gene: TRBV6-5; d_gene: -; abundance: -; j_gene: TRBJ2-5; CDR3nt: TGTGCCAGCAGTTCCCCGGCAGGGTTGACCCAGTACTTC; CDR3aa: CASSSPAGLTQYF
v_gene: TRBV6-2/TRBV6-3; d_gene: -; abundance: -; j_gene: TRBJ1-6; CDR3nt: TGTGCCAGCACCTCGGACGGGGCGGAGCCCCTCCACTTT; CDR3aa: CASTSDGAEPLHF
v_gene: TRBV28; d_gene: -; abundance: many; j_gene: TRBJ2-7; CDR3nt: TGTGCCAGCAGTTTCTCTCTCAACGAGCAGTACTTC; CDR3aa: CASSFSLNEQYF
v_gene: TRBV28; d_gene: -; abundance: many; j_gene: TRBJ2-5; CDR3nt: TGTGCCAGCAGTTTGGGGCTTATTCAAGAGACCCAGTACTTC; CDR3aa: CASSLGLIQETQYF
v_gene: TRBV7-9; d_gene: -; abundance: few; j_gene: TRBJ1-6; CDR3nt: TGTGCCAGCAGCTTAGCCGGGCTTGGATATAATTCACCCCTCCACTTT; CDR3aa: CASSLAGLGYNSPLHF
v_gene: TRBV7-2; d_gene: TRBD2; abundance: -; j_gene: TRBJ2-5; CDR3nt: TGTGCCAGCAGCTTTGGGACTAGCGGGAAGGGGGCCCAGTACTTC; CDR3aa: CASSFGTSGKGAQYF
v_gene: TRBV6-6; d_gene: -; abundance: -; j_gene: TRBJ1-1; CDR3nt: TGTGCCAGCAGTTACGACAGTGAAGCTTTCTTT; CDR3aa: CASSYDSEAFF
v_gene: TRBV5-1; d_gene: TRBD2; abundance: many; j_gene: TRBJ2-7; CDR3nt: TGTGCCAGCAGCCTTAGCGGGAGCTCCTACGAGCAGTACTTC; CDR3aa: CASSLSGSSYEQYF
v_gene: TRBV2; d_gene: -; abundance: -; j_gene: TRBJ2-7; CDR3nt: TGTGCCAGCATGGGGCGGACGGGCTACGAGCAGTACTTC; CDR3aa: CASMGRTGYEQYF
v_gene: TRBV15; d_gene: -; abundance: few; j_gene: TRBJ1-1; CDR3nt: TGTGCCACCAGCAGAGATTTAGGGGTAAACACTGAAGCTTTCTTT; CDR3aa: CATSRDLGVNTEAFF
v_gene: TRBV9; d_gene: -; abundance: -; j_gene: TRBJ2-5; CDR3nt: TGTGCCGGGGCGTGGCTCCTCATAGAGACCCAGTACTTC; CDR3aa: CAGAWLLIETQYF
v_gene: TRBV7-8; d_gene: -; abundance: -; j_gene: TRBJ2-1; CDR3nt: TGTGCCAGCAGCTTAGTAGGTTCCAGCGCCTCCTACAATGAGCAGTTCTTC; CDR3aa: CASSLVGSSASYNEQFF
v_gene: TRBV20-1; d_gene: -; abundance: few; j_gene: TRBJ2-3; CDR3nt: TGCAGTGCTAGAGCGATCCAAGACAGAGCCAGCACAGATACGCAGTATTTT; CDR3aa: CSARAIQDRASTDTQYF
v_gene: TRBV28; d_gene: TRBD2; abundance: -; j_gene: TRBJ2-1; CDR3nt: TGTGCCAGCAGTATCCCGAAGGGACTAGCGGGAGGGTTGTTCTTC; CDR3aa: CASSIPKGLAGGLFF
v_gene: TRBV7-9; d_gene: -; abundance: few; j_gene: TRBJ2-1; CDR3nt: TGTGCCAGCAGCTTACTTAGCGGCCGCTCCTACAATGAGCAGTTCTTC; CDR3aa: CASSLLSGRSYNEQFF